Each of the 19 T cell receptor beta chains below was sequenced from the same sample in a study of cytomegalovirus exposure and HLA in healthy donors (TCRdb year 2017). The method behind the library was the immunoSEQ multiplex PCR assay. For the multiplex PCR, a mixture combining 60 forward primers for TCR Vbeta segments and 13 reverse primers for TCR Jbeta segments was used. The clones in this table, taken by TCRdb from immuneACCESS, are in-frame only. Not every clone is retained; where verified, under half of the shortfall comes from an unresolved V gene, and the cause of the rest is unknown. The sample contains about 130,000 clones, just under 80% of them found a single time. About 4.3% of the sample is in the top ten clones. Sequencing was performed on PBMCs. All receptors come from a man younger than 40 in good health.

This sequence joins TRBV6-1 and TRBJ1-2; a weak D match, TRBD1 (6 bases). The CDR3 contains 13 residues. V lost 10 bases, J lost 0 bases, and 12 bases lay in between. Germline CDR1 MNHNS, CDR2 SASEGT. This CDR3 is CATSTGTNYGYTF. CDR3 sequence (DNA): TGTGCCACTTCGACAGGAACTAACTATGGCTACACCTTC.

The V and J genes are TRBV25-1 and TRBJ2-3, with 8 positions matching TRBD1. Trimming at V came to 3 bases and at J to 4 bases, leaving 12 bases not matched to a gene. The CDR3 contains 17 residues. Per the germline V gene, CDR1 is MGHDK and CDR2 is SYGVNS. The CDR3 reads CASSEKTGRGLSDTQYF. The CDR3 nucleotides read TGTGCCAGCAGTGAGAAAACGGGCAGGGGGCTATCAGATACGCAGTATTTT.

This chain connects TRBV7-9 to TRBJ2-5, with D possibly being TRBD2 (5 bases). Germline CDR1 is SEHNR and CDR2 is FQNEAQ (reference sequence). V lost 4 bases and J 3 bases, leaving 12 bases between the germline ends. The CDR3 totals 14 residues. The CDR3 sequence: CASSSSGKKETQYF. The DNA for the CDR3 is TGTGCCAGCAGCTCTTCCGGGAAGAAAGAGACCCAGTACTTC.

V and J are TRBV5-1 and TRBJ2-7; tentatively, D is TRBD1 (5 bases). V was clipped by 1 base and J by 3 bases, with 11 bases between them. This CDR3 region has 14 residues. CDR1 is SGHRS, CDR2 YFSETQ, per germline. The CDR3 nucleotides are TGCGCCAGCAGCTTGATGGAGACAGTCTACGAGCAGTACTTC. It encodes CASSLMETVYEQYF.

This clone came up once. The genes are TRBV7-2 and TRBJ2-3; 7 positions match TRBD2. Germline V gene sequence: CDR1 SGHTA, CDR2 FQGNSA. The CDR3 is 14 residues long. V lost 3 bases to trimming and J lost 1 base; unmatched junction nucleotides: 1. The CDR3 loop reads CASSFAGGTDTQYF. The CDR3 DNA follows: TGTGCCAGCAGCTTCGCGGGAGGCACAGATACGCAGTATTTT.

The sample holds a few counts of this clone. V is TRBV28 and J is TRBJ1-5; unclear D gene. Trimming took off 6 bases at V and 4 bases at J, with 10 bases between the two ends. Germline assignment: CDR1 MDHEN and CDR2 SYDVKM. CDR3 length equals 13 residues. As DNA, the CDR3 is TGTGCCAGCAGCCCTGGGCCGAATCAGCCCCAGCATTTT. Translation gives CASSPGPNQPQHF.

The CDR3 loop reads CASTSRGLGLYEQYF. For the CDR3, the DNA is TGTGCCAGCACTTCACGAGGGCTAGGACTCTACGAGCAGTACTTC. This chain connects TRBV5-5 to TRBJ2-7; weak D call: TRBD2 (5 bases). The CDR3 is made up of 15 amino acids. Germline V lookup: CDR1 SGHKS, CDR2 YYEKEE (reference sequence). V was shortened by 6 bases and J by 3 bases, with 19 bases between the two germline ends.

The chain has TRBV28 and TRBJ2-7, with D tentatively TRBD1 (6 bases). V lost 4 bases to trimming and J lost 0 bases, with 13 bases between them. Germline V gene lookup returns CDR1 MDHEN and CDR2 SYDVKM. This CDR3 has 15 amino acids. The DNA for the CDR3 is TGTGCCAGCAGTTCCCCGCCAGGGGCCTCCTACGAGCAGTACTTC. It is translated as CASSSPPGASYEQYF.

This clone has just a few counts. The chain joins TRBV11-1 to TRBJ2-7; D unresolved. Germline V gene data show CDR1 as SGHAT and CDR2 as FQDESV (reference sequence). This CDR3 has 14 residues. V was trimmed by 3 bases and J by 3 bases, leaving 12 bases between them. CDR3 DNA: TGTGCCAGCAGCTTTTTAGAGAGGAGCTACGAGCAGTACTTC. Its translation: CASSFLERSYEQYF.

The CDR3 DNA reads as TGTGCCAGCAGCGTGGGGCCGAACCAAGAGACCCAGTACTTC. Translation gives CASSVGPNQETQYF. The chain couples TRBV2 to TRBJ2-5; TRBD1 might be the D (5 bases). Germline V gives CDR1 SNHLY, CDR2 FYNNEI. The CDR3 runs 14 residues. V dropped 6 bases and J dropped 0 bases, with 11 bases sitting between them.

The chain combines TRBV11-3 with TRBJ2-7, with TRBD1 as a possible D gene (6 bases). Germline V lookup: CDR1 SGHNT, CDR2 YENEEA. V was shortened by 6 bases and J by 2 bases, with 14 bases between the two germline ends. This CDR3 is built from 14 residues. Written as DNA, the CDR3 is TGTGCCAGCAGAATCCTAGAGGGGGCCTACGAGCAGTACTTC. Its protein is CASRILEGAYEQYF.

The chain joins TRBV7-3 to TRBJ2-7, with 8 bases that match TRBD1. The V gene end was trimmed by 6 bases and the J gene end by 0 bases; junction bases not matched to a gene: 7. The CDR3 contains 15 residues. Germline CDR1 SGHTA, CDR2 FQGTGA. CDR3: CASRARGTGSYEQYF. The CDR3 DNA is TGTGCCAGCAGGGCCCGGGGGACAGGCTCCTACGAGCAGTACTTC.

The rearrangement links TRBV28 to TRBJ1-4; perhaps TRBD1 as D (6 bases). CDR1 and CDR2 (germline): MDHEN, SYDVKM. The V end lost 3 bases, the J end lost 5 bases, and 10 bases lay between the germline ends. The CDR3 covers 14 residues. The CDR3: CASSLFQGNEKLFF. CDR3 bases: TGTGCCAGCAGTTTGTTTCAGGGGAATGAAAAACTGTTTTTT.

A remark on this clone: This same CDR3 is encoded by further DNA sequences in the sample. This chain joins TRBV9 and TRBJ2-3; 7 positions match TRBD1. The CDR3 covers 14 residues. The J segment lost 4 bases and the V segment lost 8 bases, leaving 10 bases of the junction unmatched. In germline, CDR1 is SGDLS, CDR2 YYNGEE. For the CDR3, the DNA is TGTGCCAGTAGCTCGAGGGGGCGCGCAGATACGCAGTATTTT. Its protein is CASSSRGRADTQYF.

V usage is TRBV4-2 and J usage is TRBJ2-1, with 14 positions matching TRBD2. With 1 base clipped from V and 8 bases from J, the junction kept 10 bases outside the gene matches. CDR1 is LGHNA and CDR2 is YNFKEQ in the germline V gene. The CDR3 is 18 amino acids. CDR3 bases: TGTGCCAGCAGCCAAGGGGGACTAGCGGGAGCCAAAGGGGATGAGCAGTTCTTC. It is translated as CASSQGGLAGAKGDEQFF.

This clone appeared a single time. The rearrangement joins TRBV29-1 to TRBJ2-4; 12 bases fit TRBD1. The V gene end was trimmed by 2 bases and the J gene end by 1 base; junction bases not matched to a gene: 12. Germline CDR1 reads SQVTM; CDR2 reads ANQGSEA. The CDR3 contains 19 residues. The CDR3 here is CSVESGTGGAGRAKNIQYF. CDR3 nucleotides: TGCAGCGTTGAAAGCGGGACAGGGGGCGCGGGAAGGGCCAAAAACATTCAGTACTTC.

This clone was observed a few times. The chain recombines TRBV7-3 with TRBJ2-1, with 10 bases that match TRBD2. V lost 5 bases and J lost 6; bases outside the gene matches: 4. Germline loops: CDR1 SGHTA, CDR2 FQGTGA. This CDR3 contains 14 residues. The CDR3, as DNA: TGTGCCAGCAGCAGCGGGAGGGCCGTCAATGAGCAGTTCTTC. Translation: CASSSGRAVNEQFF.

The gene calls are TRBV5-4 and TRBJ2-1, with D unclear. The germline gives CDR1 SGHNT, CDR2 YYREEE (reference sequence). The V end lost 0 bases, the J end lost 0 bases, and 16 bases lay between the germline ends. The CDR3 spans 18 residues. The CDR3 sequence is CASSLVVFHSSSYNEQFF. CDR3 DNA sequence: TGTGCCAGCAGCTTGGTAGTATTCCACTCGAGCTCCTACAATGAGCAGTTCTTC.

The chain uses TRBV25-1 and TRBJ2-7; D gene uncertain. With 5 bases removed from V and 7 bases from J, the gap between germline ends came to 18 bases. The CDR3 runs to 14 residues. Germline loops: CDR1 MGHDK, CDR2 SYGVNS. The CDR3 loop is CASSTLPLPWEQYF. CDR3 coding DNA: TGTGCCAGCAGTACTTTGCCTCTCCCCTGGGAGCAGTACTTC.